This T cell receptor (beta chain) was found in a study of T cell changes during pregnancy in multiple sclerosis. Trimming took 5 bases from V and 0 from J, leaving 14 bases between them. The V gene's germline CDR1 is LNHDA and CDR2 SQIVND (reference sequence). The CDR3 consists of 16 residues. The data were produced by immunoSEQ multiplex PCR, yet TCRdb's version contains in-frame clones alone and is incomplete. Of about 47,000 clones in the sample, nearly 95% were seen once. The sequence derives from a female donor with multiple sclerosis, enrolled in a pregnancy study. The sequenced sample was peripheral blood, obtained in the third trimester of pregnancy. The chain combines TRBV19 with TRBJ2-1; D might be TRBD2 (5 bases). CDR3: CASSFEFTSSYNEQFF. CDR3 coding DNA: TGTGCCAGTAGTTTTGAATTCACTAGCTCCTACAATGAGCAGTTCTTC.